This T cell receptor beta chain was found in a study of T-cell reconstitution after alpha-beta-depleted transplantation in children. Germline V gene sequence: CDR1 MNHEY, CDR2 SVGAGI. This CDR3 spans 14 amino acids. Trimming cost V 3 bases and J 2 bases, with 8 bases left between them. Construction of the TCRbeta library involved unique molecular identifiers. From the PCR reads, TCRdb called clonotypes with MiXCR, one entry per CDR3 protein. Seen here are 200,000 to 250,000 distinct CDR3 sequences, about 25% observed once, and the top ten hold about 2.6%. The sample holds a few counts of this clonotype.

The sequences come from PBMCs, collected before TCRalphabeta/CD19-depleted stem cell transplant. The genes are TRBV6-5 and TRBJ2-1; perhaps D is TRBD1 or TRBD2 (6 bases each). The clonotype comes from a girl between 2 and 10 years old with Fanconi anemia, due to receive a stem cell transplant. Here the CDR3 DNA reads TGTGCCAGCAGTTATGGGGGGCCCTACAATGAGCAGTTCTTC. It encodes CASSYGGPYNEQFF.